A single sample gave rise to the 32 T cell receptor beta chains below, sequenced in a study of CD8+ T cells in alopecia areata. The sequencing template was cDNA reverse transcribed from extracted RNA. Sequencing was performed with immunoSEQ multiplex PCR; in TCRdb, only in-frame clones are kept and a portion is missing. Altogether thousands of clones are present, 64% being singletons, with the ten largest covering about a sixth. The study team obtained lesional scalp punch biopsies and peripheral blood from alopecia areata patients. This specimen consisted of skin, obtained at week 0. All receptors come from a human donor with alopecia areata.

The count of this clone is one. V is TRBV28 and J is TRBJ2-7, with 7 bases fitting TRBD2. CDR3 length: 13 residues. V dropped 8 bases and J dropped 4; count of bases not matched to a gene: 8. Germline V lookup: CDR1 MDHEN, CDR2 SYDVKM. CDR3 region: CASCMAGAYEQYF. The CDR3 DNA reads as TGTGCCAGCTGTATGGCGGGAGCGTACGAGCAGTACTTC.

In this sample, this clone turned up once. The chain combines TRBV5-6 with TRBJ2-3, with unresolved D. CDR3 length equals 13 residues. From germline, CDR1 is SGHDT and CDR2 YYEEEE. Trimming stripped 1 base from V and 3 bases from J, with 6 bases between. The CDR3 nucleotides read TGTGCCAGCAGCTTGAGGCCTACAGATACGCAGTATTTT. It encodes CASSLRPTDTQYF.

Notes on this clone: A much larger clone is a single base away; this may be a read error. The genes are TRBV4-3 and TRBJ2-3, with TRBD2 matching 7 bases. V lost 0 bases and J lost 4; bases outside the gene matches: 7. The germline V gene has CDR1 LGHNA and CDR2 YSLEER. The length of the CDR3 is 16 residues. This CDR3 reads CASSQDLQRGADTQYF. The CDR3 DNA reads TGCGCCAGCAGCCAAGATCTCCAGCGGGGCGCAGATACGCAGTATTTT.

This clone is termed medium-sized. The chain has TRBV4-1 and TRBJ2-1; possibly TRBD1 or TRBD2 for D (5 bases each). The CDR3 runs 14 residues. Trimming shortened V by 2 bases and J by 5 bases, and 10 bases separated the two germline ends. Looked up from germline, CDR1 is MGHRA and CDR2 is YSYEKL. CDR3 nucleotides: TGCGCCAGCAGCCAACCGGGACCCCACAATGAGCAGTTCTTC. Amino acid sequence: CASSQPGPHNEQFF.

This chain links TRBV5-6 with TRBJ1-2, with TRBD1 as a possible D gene (6 bases). The CDR3 has 14 amino acids. The V gene's germline CDR1 is SGHDT and CDR2 YYEEEE. V lost 5 bases, J lost 5 bases, and 16 bases lay in between. The CDR3 here is CASRGMGGRYGYTF. For the CDR3, the DNA is TGTGCCAGCAGGGGTATGGGGGGGCGGTATGGCTACACCTTC.

The chain links TRBV6-4 to TRBJ2-2; D is possibly TRBD1 or TRBD2 (5 bases each). V was shortened by 0 bases and J by 11 bases, with 10 bases between the two germline ends. CDR1 is MRHNA, CDR2 SNTAGT, per germline. The CDR3 runs 13 residues. CDR3: CASSDSERGELFF. In DNA, the CDR3 is TGTGCCAGCAGTGACTCGGAGAGGGGCGAGCTGTTTTTT.

The chain recombines TRBV7-8 with TRBJ2-7; D might be TRBD1 (5 bases). Germline assignment: CDR1 SGHVS and CDR2 FQNEAQ. The CDR3 is 13 amino acids. V was cut by 0 bases and J by 3 bases, with 6 bases left in between. In nucleotides, the CDR3 is TGTGCCAGCAGCTTAGCAGGGGACTACGAGCAGTACTTC. It translates to CASSLAGDYEQYF.

The V call is TRBV27, the J call TRBJ1-1; D remains ambiguous. This CDR3 region has 14 residues. The V end was cut by 3 bases, the J end by 0 bases, with 8 bases between. Germline values: CDR1 MNHEY, CDR2 SMNVEV (reference sequence). CDR3 nucleotides: TGTGCCAGCAGTTTGTTGGGGATGAACACTGAAGCTTTCTTT. It is translated as CASSLLGMNTEAFF.

The rearrangement uses TRBV4-1 and TRBJ2-1; D may match TRBD1 or TRBD2 (6 bases each). From germline, CDR1 is MGHRA and CDR2 YSYEKL. The CDR3 extends over 17 amino acids. Trimming removed 4 bases at V and 7 bases at J, with 23 bases between. In nucleotides, the CDR3 is TGCGCCAGCAGCCCGGGGGCCCCGTCCGCCCCTGCGAATGAGCAGTTCTTC. This sequence encodes CASSPGAPSAPANEQFF.

By frequency in the sample, this clone is medium-sized. The chain links TRBV4-2 to TRBJ2-3; TRBD1 matches 8 bases. The V segment lost 4 bases and the J segment 2 bases; nucleotides outside the gene matches: 5. CDR3 length: 15 amino acids. Germline V gene data show CDR1 as LGHNA and CDR2 as YNFKEQ. This chain's CDR3 is CASSLQGEVTDTQYF. The CDR3 DNA sequence: TGTGCCAGCAGCCTACAGGGGGAAGTCACAGATACGCAGTATTTT.

The rearrangement uses TRBV6-6 and TRBJ2-5, with a possible D match to TRBD1 (6 bases). The J call may be faulty, since TRBJ2-7 better matches the DNA end. CDR3 length: 15 amino acids. The germline V gene encodes CDR1 MNHNY and CDR2 SVGAGI (reference sequence). CDR3: CASSVDRMSSYEQYF. The CDR3 DNA follows: TGTGCCAGCAGTGTCGACAGGATGAGCTCCTACGAGCAGTACTTC.

The chain is built from TRBV7-9 and TRBJ2-2; possible D gene TRBD2, 6 bases. The CDR3 is made up of 19 amino acids. Germline V gives CDR1 SEHNR, CDR2 FQNEAQ (reference sequence). V was trimmed by 5 bases and J by 1 base, leaving 23 bases between them. The CDR3 loop is CASSTQGLRSSMNTGELFF. The CDR3 DNA reads as TGTGCCAGCAGCACTCAGGGACTCAGAAGCAGTATGAACACCGGGGAGCTGTTTTTT.

A single count supports this clone. V is TRBV6-6 and J is TRBJ2-6; D uncertain. The CDR3 sequence is 15 residues long. The germline gives CDR1 MNHNY, CDR2 SVGAGI (reference sequence). V was clipped by 2 bases and J by 1 base, with 6 bases between them. The CDR3 bases are TGTGCCAGCAGTTACGAGTTATCTGGGGCCAACGTCCTGACTTTC. This sequence encodes CASSYELSGANVLTF.

The count of this clone is one. The chain combines TRBV5-6 with TRBJ1-1; D not resolved. Trimming pared 0 bases from V and 8 bases from J, leaving 14 bases between. Per the germline V gene, CDR1 is SGHDT and CDR2 is YYEEEE. CDR3 length equals 14 residues. For the CDR3, the DNA is TGTGCCAGCAGCTTGGCCAGCTGGTGGGCCGAAGCTTTCTTT. It specifies CASSLASWWAEAFF.

The CDR3 nucleotides are TGTGCCAGCAGCTTCATTGGCGGGAGGGCCGGCGTTGAGCAGTTCTTC. It yields the protein CASSFIGGRAGVEQFF. The chain links TRBV7-2 to TRBJ2-1; 9 bases line up with TRBD2. Looked up from germline, CDR1 is SGHTA and CDR2 is FQGNSA. With 3 bases clipped from V and 9 bases from J, the junction kept 12 bases outside the gene matches. This CDR3 contains 16 residues.

This rearrangement joins TRBV7-7 to TRBJ2-5; 8 bases fit TRBD2. With V trimmed by 5 bases and J by 9 bases, 14 bases remained unmatched. The CDR3 spans 15 residues. The germline V gene encodes CDR1 SSHAT and CDR2 FNYEAQ (reference sequence). CDR3 DNA sequence: TGTGCCAGCAGCCCGGCCGGGCTAGCGGGTCGCTCCCAGTACTTC. Residues: CASSPAGLAGRSQYF.

The rearrangement uses TRBV9 and TRBJ2-7, with TRBD2 matching over 10 bases. The CDR3 is made up of 15 amino acids. The germline gives CDR1 SGDLS, CDR2 YYNGEE. With 0 bases clipped from V and 4 bases from J, the junction kept 4 bases outside the gene matches. This chain's CDR3 is CASSVGSGGTYEQYF. The CDR3 region has the DNA TGTGCCAGCAGCGTAGGTAGCGGGGGGACTTACGAGCAGTACTTC. Based on the CDR3 plus reference TRBV9 and TRBJ2-7, the full variable domain is DSGVTQTPKHLITATGQRVTLRCSPRSGDLSVYWYQQSLDQGLQFLIQYYNGEERAKGNILERFSAQQFPDLHSELNLSSLELGDSALYFCASSVGSGGTYEQYFGPGTRLTVT.

The chain uses TRBV7-2 and TRBJ2-7; tentatively, D is TRBD1 or TRBD2 (5 bases each). The CDR3 loop spans 16 amino acids. In germline, CDR1 is SGHTA, CDR2 FQGNSA. V lost 4 bases to trimming and J lost 0 bases, with 16 bases between them. The CDR3 protein is CASSSLGTHSSYEQYF. The CDR3 DNA reads TGTGCCAGCAGCTCCCTCGGGACCCACAGCTCCTACGAGCAGTACTTC.

V gene TRBV5-1 combines with J gene TRBJ2-7; D is tentatively TRBD1 or TRBD2 (5 bases each). The CDR3 sequence is 13 residues long. Trimming removed 3 bases at V and 0 bases at J, with 7 bases between. The germline V gene encodes CDR1 SGHRS and CDR2 YFSETQ. The DNA for the CDR3 is TGCGCCAGCAGCTGGGACGACTCCTACGAGCAGTACTTC. It is translated as CASSWDDSYEQYF.

The chain carries TRBV19 and TRBJ1-1; the D gene is possibly TRBD1 (6 bases). V was shortened by 7 bases and J by 0 bases, with 9 bases between the two germline ends. The CDR3 length is 13 residues. The germline V gene encodes CDR1 LNHDA and CDR2 SQIVND (reference sequence). CDR3 in amino acids: CASNTGLNTEAFF. CDR3 bases: TGTGCCAGTAATACAGGGCTGAACACTGAAGCTTTCTTT.

There are a few counts of this clone. This chain uses TRBV18 with TRBJ1-2; TRBD1 might be the D (6 bases). The CDR3 has 17 residues. The V end lost 6 bases, the J end lost 4 bases, and 24 bases lay between the germline ends. CDR1 is KGHSH, CDR2 LQKENI, per germline. The CDR3 DNA is TGTGCCAGCTCCCCCCGGGGTCCAGGGGATCTTTCCTATGGCTACACCTTC. Protein product: CASSPRGPGDLSYGYTF.

Only a few counts were recorded for this clone. The rearrangement links TRBV28 to TRBJ2-5; 8 bases are shared with TRBD1. The CDR3 contains 15 residues. Losses at the gene ends were 7 bases for V and 4 bases for J; bases not matched to a gene: 11. The V gene's germline CDR1 is MDHEN and CDR2 SYDVKM. The chain's CDR3 is CASTPKGTGRETQYF. The CDR3 DNA reads as TGTGCCAGCACCCCCAAAGGGACAGGCCGAGAGACCCAGTACTTC.

This sequence joins TRBV6-1 and TRBJ2-7; D remains unclear. Trimming took off 2 bases at V and 4 bases at J, with 12 bases between the two ends. Germline V gene lookup returns CDR1 MNHNS and CDR2 SASEGT. The CDR3 is 14 amino acids. CDR3 bases: TGTGCCAGCAGTGAATATCCGGGCGGTTACGAGCAGTACTTC. This codes for CASSEYPGGYEQYF.

The V call is TRBV5-5, the J call TRBJ1-2, with no clear D. Trimming shortened V by 0 bases and J by 8 bases, and 14 bases separated the two germline ends. The length of the CDR3 is 14 residues. Germline V lookup: CDR1 SGHKS, CDR2 YYEKEE (reference sequence). Here the CDR3 DNA reads TGTGCCAGCAGCTTGGACGCCGCCACCAGGGGCTACACCTTC. It encodes CASSLDAATRGYTF.

The V and J genes are TRBV1 and TRBJ2-7; the DNA was not compared with TRBD1, the D call given in the table. TRBV1 is a known pseudogene. CDR3 length: 14 residues. CDR3 region: CTSSERHLSYEQYF. Here the CDR3 DNA reads TGCACCAGCAGCGAGAGACACCTCTCCTACGAGCAGTACTTC.

This rearrangement joins TRBV11-2 to TRBJ2-5, with a tentative D call TRBD1 (5 bases). Per germline, CDR1 SGHAT and CDR2 FQNNGV. The CDR3 sequence is 16 residues long. Deletions cut 1 base from V and 3 bases from J, with 15 bases between. The CDR3 region has the DNA TGTGCCAGCAGCTTAGGATGGGCCAGGGTTGAAGAGACCCAGTACTTC. Encoded protein: CASSLGWARVEETQYF.

The chain links TRBV20-1 to TRBJ2-7, with D possibly called TRBD1 or TRBD2 (5 bases each). The germline V gene has CDR1 DFQATT and CDR2 SNEGSKA (reference sequence). Trimming shortened V by 0 bases and J by 12 bases, and 12 bases separated the two germline ends. CDR3 length equals 11 residues. The CDR3 coding sequence is TGCAGTGCTAGAGATGGGACGGAGTTGTACTTC. Translated: CSARDGTELYF.

This clone was detected a few times. The chain recombines TRBV5-6 with TRBJ2-5, with a possible D match to TRBD2 (7 bases). V shed 4 bases and J shed 2 bases, with 12 bases lying between them. Germline CDR1 reads SGHDT; CDR2 reads YYEEEE. The CDR3 sequence is 14 residues long. CDR3 in DNA: TGTGCCAGCAGCAGGAGGGGGGGGCAAGAGACCCAGTACTTC. Translated, it gives CASSRRGGQETQYF.

This chain uses TRBV2 with TRBJ2-2; D not certain. The CDR3 is made up of 15 amino acids. V lost 11 bases and J 3 bases, leaving 19 bases between the germline ends. CDR1 is SNHLY and CDR2 is FYNNEI in the germline V gene. The DNA of the CDR3 is TGTGCCTTCCGAGGACGGGCCGCTTACACCGGGGAGCTGTTTTTT. Its translation: CAFRGRAAYTGELFF.

This clone has only a few counts. The V call is TRBV5-1, the J call TRBJ2-7; the D is unclear. CDR3 length: 12 amino acids. Germline assignment: CDR1 SGHRS and CDR2 YFSETQ. Trimming removed 1 base from V and 2 bases from J, with 4 bases in between. The CDR3 DNA sequence: TGCGCCAGCAGCTTGCGGCCCTACGAGCAGTACTTC. Amino acid sequence: CASSLRPYEQYF.

Within the sample, this clone is medium-sized (0.01 to 0.1%). The V and J genes are TRBV7-2 and TRBJ2-4, with TRBD2 matching over 11 bases. CDR3 length equals 14 residues. The junction had 5 bases not matched to a gene; V was cut back by 4 bases and J by 9 bases. Germline CDR1 SGHTA, CDR2 FQGNSA. CDR3 amino acids: CASSYSGGDGIQYF. The CDR3 DNA sequence: TGTGCCAGCAGCTATAGCGGGGGGGATGGCATTCAGTACTTC. The full variable domain, with the rest looked up from reference TRBV7-2 and TRBJ2-4, is GAGVSQSPSNKVTEKGKDVELRCDPISGHTALYWYRQSLGQGLEFLIYFQGNSAPDKSGLPSDRFSAERTGGSVSTLTIQRTQQEDSAVYLCASSYSGGDGIQYFGAGTRLSVL.

The chain combines TRBV7-3 with TRBJ1-1, with unresolved D. The CDR3 covers 15 residues. Trimming pared 0 bases from V and 4 bases from J, leaving 12 bases between. CDR1 SGHTA and CDR2 FQGTGA come from the germline V gene. The CDR3 loop reads CASSLTGGLGTEAFF. CDR3 nucleotide sequence: TGTGCCAGCAGCTTAACGGGCGGTCTGGGCACTGAAGCTTTCTTT.